This TCR beta chain was identified during a study of blood T cell repertoires in COVID-19. Study-wide background: The origin of the acute and convalescent COVID-19 samples was the United States, Italy and Spain. PBMCs, B-cell-depleted T cells, or T cells were the source of the cDNA or gDNA that made up the material.

This clone has just a few counts. The CDR3 spans 17 residues. The junction had 5 bases not matched to a gene; V was cut back by 5 bases and J by 3 bases. Looked up from germline, CDR1 is SGHNT and CDR2 is YENEEA. In the original analysis: The assay estimated nucleated cells by amplifying reference gene primers. This table comes from immunoSEQ multiplex PCR, and its TCRdb copy is limited to in-frame clones, with some not included. V and J calls and clone size are as listed in that table; D and trimming were resolved from the DNA. The sample lists fewer than 150,000 clones, over 65% occurring once. This sequence originates from a human donor with acute or convalescent COVID-19. The donor label of this sample is uncertain. Material: peripheral blood. This chain joins TRBV11-3 and TRBJ2-2; 14 bases map to TRBD2. The CDR3 DNA follows: TGTGCCAGCAGCCAGGGACTAGCGGGGGCCCACACCGGGGAGCTGTTTTTT. Amino acid sequence: CASSQGLAGAHTGELFF.